This T cell receptor beta chain was sequenced for a study of CD8 T cells in Susac syndrome. Peripheral blood CD8+ and CD4+ T cells were profiled by TCR beta sequencing. Germline lookup yields CDR1 GTSNPN and CDR2 SVGIG (reference sequence). There are 13 residues in the CDR3. Trimming removed 4 bases at V and 0 bases at J, with 7 bases between. Random hexamers were used to reverse transcribe the RNA input (roughly 0.5 to 1 ug). TCRdb redid the calling of the immunoSEQ multiplex PCR reads with MiXCR, one entry per CDR3 protein. The table shows approximately 200,000 distinct CDR3 sequences, with just under 95% occurring only once.

This receptor was identified in a human donor with multiple sclerosis. Sequencing input: CD4+ T cells from PBMCs. The V call is TRBV30, the J call TRBJ1-3, with D uncertain. CDR3 DNA: TGTGCCTGGAATCCGCACTCTGGAAACACCATATATTTT. This sequence encodes CAWNPHSGNTIYF.